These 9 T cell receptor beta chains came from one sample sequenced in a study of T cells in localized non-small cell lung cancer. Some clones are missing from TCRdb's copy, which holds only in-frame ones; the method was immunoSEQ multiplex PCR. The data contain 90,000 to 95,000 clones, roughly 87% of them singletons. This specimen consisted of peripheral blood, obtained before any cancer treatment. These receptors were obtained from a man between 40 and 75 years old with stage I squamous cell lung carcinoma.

The CDR3 bases are TGCGCCAGCAGCCAAGTGAGATTAATGGTGTACAATGAGCAGTTCTTC. Protein: CASSQVRLMVYNEQFF. The rearrangement uses TRBV4-1 and TRBJ2-1; D remains ambiguous. Deletions cut 1 base from V and 4 bases from J, with 14 bases between. The CDR3 is 16 amino acids. Germline V lookup: CDR1 MGHRA, CDR2 YSYEKL.

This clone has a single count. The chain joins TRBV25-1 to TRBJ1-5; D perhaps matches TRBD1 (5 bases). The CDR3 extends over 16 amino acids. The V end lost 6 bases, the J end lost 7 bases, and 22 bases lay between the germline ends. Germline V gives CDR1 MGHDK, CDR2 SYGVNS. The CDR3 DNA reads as TGTGCCAGCAGGGACCTCAACCGGGGGTTACAGCAGCCCCAGCATTTT. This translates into CASRDLNRGLQQPQHF.

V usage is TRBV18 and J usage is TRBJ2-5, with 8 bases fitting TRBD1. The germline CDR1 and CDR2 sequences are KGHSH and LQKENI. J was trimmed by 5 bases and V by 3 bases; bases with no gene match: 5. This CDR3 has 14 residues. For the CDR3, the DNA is TGTGCCAGCTCACCGGACAGGGCCGCCGAGACCCAGTACTTC. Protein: CASSPDRAAETQYF. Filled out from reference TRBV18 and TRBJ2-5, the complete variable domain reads NAGVMQNPRHLVRRRGQEARLRCSPMKGHSHVYWYRQLPEEGLKFMVYLQKENIIDESGMPKERFSAEFPKEGPSILRIQQVVRGDSAAYFCASSPDRAAETQYFGPGTRLLVL.

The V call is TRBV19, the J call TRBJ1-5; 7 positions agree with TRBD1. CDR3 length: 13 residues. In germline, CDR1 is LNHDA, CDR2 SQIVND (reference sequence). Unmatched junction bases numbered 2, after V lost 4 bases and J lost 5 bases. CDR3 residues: CASSTGGDQPQHF. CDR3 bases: TGTGCCAGTAGTACAGGGGGGGATCAGCCCCAGCATTTT.

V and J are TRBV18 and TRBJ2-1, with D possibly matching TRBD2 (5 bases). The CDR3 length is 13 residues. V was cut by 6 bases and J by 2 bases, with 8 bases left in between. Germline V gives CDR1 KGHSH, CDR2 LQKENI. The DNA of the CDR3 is TGTGCCAGCTCGGCCGGGACCTACAATGAGCAGTTCTTC. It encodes CASSAGTYNEQFF.

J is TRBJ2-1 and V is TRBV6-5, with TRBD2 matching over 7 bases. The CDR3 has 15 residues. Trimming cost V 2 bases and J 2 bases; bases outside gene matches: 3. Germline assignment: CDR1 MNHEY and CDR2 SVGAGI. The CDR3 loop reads CASSYSAGAYNEQFF. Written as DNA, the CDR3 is TGTGCCAGCAGTTACAGCGCGGGAGCCTACAATGAGCAGTTCTTC.

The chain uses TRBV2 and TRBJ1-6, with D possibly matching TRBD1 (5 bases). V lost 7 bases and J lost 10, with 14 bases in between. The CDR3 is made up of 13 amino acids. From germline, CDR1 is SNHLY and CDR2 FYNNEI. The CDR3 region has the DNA TGTGCCAGCACAGGGACCTGGAACTCACCCCTCCACTTT. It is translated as CASTGTWNSPLHF.

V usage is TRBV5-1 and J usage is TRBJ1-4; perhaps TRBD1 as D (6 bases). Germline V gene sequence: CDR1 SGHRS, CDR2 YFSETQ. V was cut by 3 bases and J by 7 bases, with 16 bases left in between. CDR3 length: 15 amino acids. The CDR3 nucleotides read TGCGCCAGCAGCTGGGGGCTGTCGGGGACTGAAAAACTGTTTTTT. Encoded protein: CASSWGLSGTEKLFF.

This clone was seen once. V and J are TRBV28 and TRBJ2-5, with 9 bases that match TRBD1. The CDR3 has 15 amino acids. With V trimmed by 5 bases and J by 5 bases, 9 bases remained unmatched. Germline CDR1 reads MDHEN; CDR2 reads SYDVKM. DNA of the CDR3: TGTGCCAGCAGTACCCCGGACAGGGGAGGGGAGACCCAGTACTTC. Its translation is CASSTPDRGGETQYF.